The entry that follows covers one T cell receptor (beta chain) sequence. This clonotype was found many times. Its target antigen remains unknown. The input lacks base qualities; no much larger clone sits a single base away. This record comes from a study of blood T cells in healthy people across ages (dated by TCRdb to about 2015). A note on the overall study: In model experiments, template switching captured roughly one uniquely barcoded TCR beta cDNA molecule for every two T cells. Age-related changes in TCR beta repertoire diversity were measured in the study by deep sequencing normalized with unique cDNA molecular identifiers. Four age groups were formed from the donors: young (average about 16 years), middle-aged (just under 40), aged (over 55) and long-lived (less than 85). Donors of different ages were randomly distributed across sequencing lanes to avoid experimental bias. The study analyzed two additional independent replicas of 1 million unique cDNA reads from the same blood draw for two donors, one aged 18 to 30 and one aged 80 or older.

Donors were 40 or so systemically healthy Caucasian individuals from Russia aged about 6 to 100 years. Each donor gave around 9.8 milliliters of peripheral blood, collected into EDTA-treated Vacutainer tubes. PBMCs were isolated by Ficoll-Paque density-gradient centrifugation, with at least 6 million obtained per sample. Trizol reagent was used to extract total RNA from the PBMCs, yielding at least 5.5 micrograms per sample. For every donor, an aliquot of PBMCs went through flow cytometry to measure the percentages of naive CD45RAhigh/CD27high T cells. Preparation of the library involved 5' RACE. Sequencer: Illumina HiSeq 2500. A second roughly 7 to 11 cycle PCR used a sample-barcoded 5' primer and a J-beta primer mix. A template-switch 5' adaptor carrying 12 random nucleotides introduced a unique molecular identifier onto each TCR beta cDNA molecule. At least 2.5 million CDR3-containing paired-end reads were obtained from each sample. The Mint cDNA synthesis kit, primed by a TRBC-specific oligonucleotide, was used to synthesize first-strand cDNA from all RNA. All cDNA was treated with uracil-DNA glycosylase and then went through a first 18-cycle PCR with the universal primers M1SS and BC2_uni_R. On the authors' methods: For normalization, 1 million high-quality reads were randomly selected from each sample, with every read carrying a distinct molecular identifier. Reads with shared molecular identifiers were discarded instead of being binned into consensus sequences. MiTCR, run with a Q25 quality threshold and the strictest error-elimination algorithm, handled CDR3 identification, clonotype clustering and error correction. A nonparametric unseen species model using Euler transformation provided a lower-bound estimate of total TCR beta diversity. The public reads were quality trimmed at Q25 with fastp and then assembled into clones with MiXCR by TCRdb, keeping productive beta chains. Every CDR3 protein is listed once, alongside the most common genes and DNA of its rows. V and J calls and clone size were set by TCRdb, not the authors. For this sample there are 1.5 million to 2 million distinct CDR3 sequences; roughly 32% appear just once. Of the sample, 11% falls within the top ten clones.

General findings and caveats noted by the study authors: As age increased, observed TCR beta diversity per million T cells dropped in a roughly linear way, and a significant reduction was already evident by age 40. The percentage of naive T cells measured by flow cytometry correlated strongly with observed TCR beta diversity. Total diversity estimates from one million sequenced T cells were considered lower bounds and underestimates. Because profiling used bulk unsorted PBMCs, naive and antigen-experienced compartments could not be compared conclusively. Donor CMV infection status was unknown, potentially confounding age-related changes in expanded clonotypes. Compared with the aged group, the long-lived group had more naive CD4+ T cells, fewer expanded clones and increased TCR diversity, a pattern suggesting age selection.

According to the germline V gene, CDR1 reads SQVTM and CDR2 reads ANQGSEA. V drops 7 bases and J drops 2 bases, leaving 15 bases in between. There are 14 amino acids in the CDR3, from cysteine to phenylalanine inclusive. CDR3 DNA only is kept here, 42 bases in frame from base 1. The receptor's source is a woman aged 25 to 39 in good health. The rearrangement combines TRBV29-1 with TRBJ2-1; TRBD1 might be the D gene, on 6 matching bases. The specimen sequenced was blood. The DNA is TGCAGCGGGCTCGGGACAACTACCTACAATGAGCAGTTCTTC. The encoded protein is CSGLGTTTYNEQFF.